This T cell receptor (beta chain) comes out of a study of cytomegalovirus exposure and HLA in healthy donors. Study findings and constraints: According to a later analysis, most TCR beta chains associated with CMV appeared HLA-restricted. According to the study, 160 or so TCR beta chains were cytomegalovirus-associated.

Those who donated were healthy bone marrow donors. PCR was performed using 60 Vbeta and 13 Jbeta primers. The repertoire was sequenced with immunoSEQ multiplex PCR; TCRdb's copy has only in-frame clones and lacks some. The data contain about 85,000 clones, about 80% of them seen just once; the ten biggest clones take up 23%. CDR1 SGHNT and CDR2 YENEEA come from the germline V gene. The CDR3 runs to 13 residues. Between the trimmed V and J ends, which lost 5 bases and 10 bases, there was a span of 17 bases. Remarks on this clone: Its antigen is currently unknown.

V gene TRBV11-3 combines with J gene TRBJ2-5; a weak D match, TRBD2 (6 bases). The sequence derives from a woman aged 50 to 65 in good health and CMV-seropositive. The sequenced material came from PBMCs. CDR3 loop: CASSSRGPGVQYF. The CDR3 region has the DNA TGTGCCAGCAGCAGTAGAGGGCCGGGAGTCCAGTACTTC.